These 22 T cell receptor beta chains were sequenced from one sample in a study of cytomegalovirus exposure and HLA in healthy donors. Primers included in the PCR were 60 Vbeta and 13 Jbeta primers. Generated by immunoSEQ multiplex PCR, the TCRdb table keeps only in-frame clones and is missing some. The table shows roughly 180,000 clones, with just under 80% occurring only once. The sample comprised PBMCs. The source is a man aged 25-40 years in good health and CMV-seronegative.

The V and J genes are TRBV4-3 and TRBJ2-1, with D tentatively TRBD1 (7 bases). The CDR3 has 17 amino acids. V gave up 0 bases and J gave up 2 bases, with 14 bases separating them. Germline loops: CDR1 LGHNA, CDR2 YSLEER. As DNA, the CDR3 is TGCGCCAGCAGCCAAGATCAGGAGGGGGCCGCCTACAATGAGCAGTTCTTC. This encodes CASSQDQEGAAYNEQFF.

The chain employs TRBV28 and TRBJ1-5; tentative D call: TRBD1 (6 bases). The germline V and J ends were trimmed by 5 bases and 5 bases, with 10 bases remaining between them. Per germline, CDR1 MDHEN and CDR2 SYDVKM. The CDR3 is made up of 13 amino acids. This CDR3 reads CASSKQGDQPQHF. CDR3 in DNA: TGTGCCAGCAGTAAACAGGGAGATCAGCCCCAGCATTTT.

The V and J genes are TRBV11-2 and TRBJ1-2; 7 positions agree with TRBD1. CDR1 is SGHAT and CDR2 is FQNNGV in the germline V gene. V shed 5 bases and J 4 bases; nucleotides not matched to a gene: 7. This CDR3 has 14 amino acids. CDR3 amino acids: CASSPRGTAYGYTF. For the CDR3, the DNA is TGTGCCAGCAGCCCCCGAGGGACAGCCTATGGCTACACCTTC.

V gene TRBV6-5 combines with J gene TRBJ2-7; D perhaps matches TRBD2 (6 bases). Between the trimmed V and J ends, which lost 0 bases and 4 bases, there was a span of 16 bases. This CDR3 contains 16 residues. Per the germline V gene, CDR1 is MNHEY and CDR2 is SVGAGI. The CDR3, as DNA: TGTGCCAGCAGTTACTCGAAAAGGGAACGGGGGTACGAGCAGTACTTC. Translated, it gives CASSYSKRERGYEQYF.

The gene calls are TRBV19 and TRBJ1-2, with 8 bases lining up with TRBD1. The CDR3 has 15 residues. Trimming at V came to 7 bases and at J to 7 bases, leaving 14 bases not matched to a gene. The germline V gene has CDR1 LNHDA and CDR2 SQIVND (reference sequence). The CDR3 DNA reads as TGTGCCAGTATCCCCTTGGACAGGGAGGATGGTGGCTACACCTTC. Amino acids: CASIPLDREDGGYTF.

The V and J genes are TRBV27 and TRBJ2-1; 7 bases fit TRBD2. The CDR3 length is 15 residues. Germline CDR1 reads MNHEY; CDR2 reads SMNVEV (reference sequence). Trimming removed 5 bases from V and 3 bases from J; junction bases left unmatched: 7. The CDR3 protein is CASSPSSGIYNEQFF. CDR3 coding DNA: TGTGCCAGCAGTCCCTCCAGCGGGATCTACAATGAGCAGTTCTTC.

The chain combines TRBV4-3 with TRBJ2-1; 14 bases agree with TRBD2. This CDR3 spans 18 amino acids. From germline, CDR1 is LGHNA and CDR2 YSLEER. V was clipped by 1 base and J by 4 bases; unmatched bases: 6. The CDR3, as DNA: TGCGCCAGCAGCCAAGGTGCTCGGACTAGCGGGGGGTACAATGAGCAGTTCTTC. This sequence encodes CASSQGARTSGGYNEQFF.

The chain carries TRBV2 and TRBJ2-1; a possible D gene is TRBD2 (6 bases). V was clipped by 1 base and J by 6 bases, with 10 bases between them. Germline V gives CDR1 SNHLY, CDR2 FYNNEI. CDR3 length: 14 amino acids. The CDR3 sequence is CASSEGRDFNEQFF. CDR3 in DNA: TGTGCCAGCAGTGAAGGGCGGGACTTCAATGAGCAGTTCTTC.

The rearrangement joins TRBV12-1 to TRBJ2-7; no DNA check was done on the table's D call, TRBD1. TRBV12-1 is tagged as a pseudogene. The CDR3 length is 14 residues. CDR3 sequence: CASSLGAGRGEQYF. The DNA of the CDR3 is TGTGCCAGCAGCCTCGGGGCCGGCAGGGGGGAGCAGTACTTC.

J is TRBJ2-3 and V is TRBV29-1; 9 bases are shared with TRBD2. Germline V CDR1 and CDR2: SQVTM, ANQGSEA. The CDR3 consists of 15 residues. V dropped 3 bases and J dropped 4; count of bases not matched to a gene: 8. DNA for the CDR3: TGCAGCGTTGATGGGGTAGCGGGAGTTCCAGATACGCAGTATTTT. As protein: CSVDGVAGVPDTQYF.

The CDR3 loop is CASSRTENTEAFF. In DNA form, the CDR3 reads TGTGCCAGCAGTAGGACAGAGAACACTGAAGCTTTCTTT. The chain combines TRBV6-1 with TRBJ1-1, with D possibly TRBD1 on 6 matching bases. V was shortened by 5 bases and J by 1 base, with 8 bases between the two germline ends. This CDR3 is 13 amino acids long. CDR1 MNHNS and CDR2 SASEGT come from the germline V gene.

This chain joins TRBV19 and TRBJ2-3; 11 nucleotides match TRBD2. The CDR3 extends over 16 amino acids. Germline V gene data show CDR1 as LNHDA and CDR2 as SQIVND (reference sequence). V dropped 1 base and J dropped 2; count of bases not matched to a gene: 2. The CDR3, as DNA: TGTGCCAGTAGTATAGGACTAGCGGGATCCACAGATACGCAGTATTTT. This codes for CASSIGLAGSTDTQYF.

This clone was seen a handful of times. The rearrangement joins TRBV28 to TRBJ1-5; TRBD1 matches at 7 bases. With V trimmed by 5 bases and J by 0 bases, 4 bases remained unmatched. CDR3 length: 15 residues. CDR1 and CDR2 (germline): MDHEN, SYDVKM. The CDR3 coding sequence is TGTGCCAGCAGTCCCGGGACAGATAGCAATCAGCCCCAGCATTTT. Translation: CASSPGTDSNQPQHF. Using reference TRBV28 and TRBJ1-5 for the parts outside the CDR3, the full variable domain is DVKVTQSSRYLVKRTGEKVFLECVQDMDHENMFWYRQDPGLGLRLIYFSYDVKMKEKGDIPEGYSVSREKKERFSLILESASTNQTSMYLCASSPGTDSNQPQHFGDGTRLSIL.

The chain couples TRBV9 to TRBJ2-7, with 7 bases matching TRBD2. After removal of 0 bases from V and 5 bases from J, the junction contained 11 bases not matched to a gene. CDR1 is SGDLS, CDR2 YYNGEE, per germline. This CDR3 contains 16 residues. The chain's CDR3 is CASSVAIVGEGNEQYF. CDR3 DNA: TGTGCCAGCAGCGTAGCCATAGTAGGGGAGGGGAACGAGCAGTACTTC.

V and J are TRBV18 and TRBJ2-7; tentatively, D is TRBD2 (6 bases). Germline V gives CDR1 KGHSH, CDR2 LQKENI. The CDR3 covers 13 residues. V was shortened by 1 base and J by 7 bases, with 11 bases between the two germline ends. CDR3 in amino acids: CASSPLAGREQYF. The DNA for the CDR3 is TGTGCCAGCTCACCACTCGCTGGGAGGGAGCAGTACTTC.

CDR3 DNA: TGTGCCCAGCACCCTCCAGGGGTCAACACCATATATTTT. Translated: CAQHPPGVNTIYF. The rearrangement joins TRBV2 to TRBJ1-3, with TRBD1 as a possible D gene (6 bases). V was trimmed by 11 bases and J by 7 bases, leaving 18 bases between them. The CDR3 has 13 amino acids. Germline CDR1 reads SNHLY; CDR2 reads FYNNEI. Full variable domain (remainder filled in from reference TRBV2 and TRBJ1-3): EPEVTQTPSHQVTQMGQEVILRCVPISNHLYFYWYRQILGQKVEFLVSFYNNEISEKSEIFDDQFSVERPDGSNFTLKIRSTKLEDSAMYFCAQHPPGVNTIYFGEGSWLTVV.

This CDR3 reads CAISEMGEGRAGGTEKLFF. DNA for the CDR3: TGTGCCATCAGTGAGATGGGGGAAGGCCGAGCAGGGGGCACGGAAAAACTGTTTTTT. The chain has TRBV10-3 and TRBJ1-4, with 8 bases lining up with TRBD1. Germline-derived CDR1 and CDR2 are ENHRY and SYGVKD. CDR3 length: 19 amino acids. The ends lost 2 bases at V and 8 bases at J; junction bases unmatched: 19.

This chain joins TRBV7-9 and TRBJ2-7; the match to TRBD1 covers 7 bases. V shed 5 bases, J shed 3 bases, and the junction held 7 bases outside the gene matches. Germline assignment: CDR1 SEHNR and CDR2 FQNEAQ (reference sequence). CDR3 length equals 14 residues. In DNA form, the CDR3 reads TGTGCCAGCAGCCGACGGGACAGTAACTACGAGCAGTACTTC. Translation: CASSRRDSNYEQYF.

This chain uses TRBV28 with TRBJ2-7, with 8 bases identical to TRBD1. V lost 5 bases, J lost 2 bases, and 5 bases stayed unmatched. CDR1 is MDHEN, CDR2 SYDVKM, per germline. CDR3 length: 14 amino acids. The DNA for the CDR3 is TGTGCCAGCAGTAGGGGACAGGCCCCCTACGAGCAGTACTTC. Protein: CASSRGQAPYEQYF.

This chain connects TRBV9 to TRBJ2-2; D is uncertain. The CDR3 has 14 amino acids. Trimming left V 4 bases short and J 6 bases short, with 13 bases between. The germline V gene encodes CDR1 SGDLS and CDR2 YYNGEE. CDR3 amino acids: CASSTPGLSGELFF. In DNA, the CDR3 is TGTGCCAGCAGCACCCCGGGTCTTTCCGGGGAGCTGTTTTTT.

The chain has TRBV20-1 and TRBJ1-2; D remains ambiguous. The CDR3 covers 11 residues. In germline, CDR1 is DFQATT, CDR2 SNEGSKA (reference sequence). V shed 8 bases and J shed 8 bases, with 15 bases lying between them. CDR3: CSTTPGWGYTF. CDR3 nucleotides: TGCAGTACGACACCGGGGTGGGGCTACACCTTC.

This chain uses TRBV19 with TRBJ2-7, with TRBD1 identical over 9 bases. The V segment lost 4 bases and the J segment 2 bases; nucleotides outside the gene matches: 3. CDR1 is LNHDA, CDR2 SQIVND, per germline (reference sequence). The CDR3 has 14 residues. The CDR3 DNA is TGTGCCAGTAGTAGGGACAGGGAGCCCTACGAGCAGTACTTC. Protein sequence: CASSRDREPYEQYF. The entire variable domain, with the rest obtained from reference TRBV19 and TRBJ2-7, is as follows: DGGITQSPKYLFRKEGQNVTLSCEQNLNHDAMYWYRQDPGQGLRLIYYSQIVNDFQKGDIAEGYSVSREKKESFPLTVTSAQKNPTAFYLCASSRDREPYEQYFGPGTRLTVT.